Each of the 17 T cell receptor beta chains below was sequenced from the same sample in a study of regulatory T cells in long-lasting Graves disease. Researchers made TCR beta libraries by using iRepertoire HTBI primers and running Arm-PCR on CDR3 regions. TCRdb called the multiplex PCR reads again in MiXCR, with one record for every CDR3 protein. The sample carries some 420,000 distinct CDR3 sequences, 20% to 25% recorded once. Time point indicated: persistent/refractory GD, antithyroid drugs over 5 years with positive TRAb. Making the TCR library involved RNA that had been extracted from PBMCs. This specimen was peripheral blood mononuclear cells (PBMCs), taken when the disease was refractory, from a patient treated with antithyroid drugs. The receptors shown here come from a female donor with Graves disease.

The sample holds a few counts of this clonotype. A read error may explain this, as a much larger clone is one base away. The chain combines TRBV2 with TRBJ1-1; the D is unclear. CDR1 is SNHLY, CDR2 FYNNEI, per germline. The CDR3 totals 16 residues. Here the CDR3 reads CAGSDYPPRGNTEAFF. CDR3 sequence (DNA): TGTGCCGGCAGTGACTATCCACCCCGAGGAAACACTGAAGCTTTCTTT.

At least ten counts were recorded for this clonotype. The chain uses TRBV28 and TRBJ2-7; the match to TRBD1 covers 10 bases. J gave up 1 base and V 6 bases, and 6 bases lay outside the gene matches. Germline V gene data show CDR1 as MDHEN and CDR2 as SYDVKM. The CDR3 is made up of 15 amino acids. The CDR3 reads CASRGQGSGSYEQYF. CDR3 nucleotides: TGTGCCAGCAGGGGACAGGGGTCGGGTTCCTACGAGCAGTACTTC.

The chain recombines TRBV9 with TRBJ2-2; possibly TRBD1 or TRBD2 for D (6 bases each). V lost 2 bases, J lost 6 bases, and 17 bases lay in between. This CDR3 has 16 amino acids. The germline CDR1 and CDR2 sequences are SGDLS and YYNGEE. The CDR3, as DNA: TGTGCCAGCAGCGTGGAGGGGGGATATGAGCCCGGGGAGCTGTTTTTT. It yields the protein CASSVEGGYEPGELFF.

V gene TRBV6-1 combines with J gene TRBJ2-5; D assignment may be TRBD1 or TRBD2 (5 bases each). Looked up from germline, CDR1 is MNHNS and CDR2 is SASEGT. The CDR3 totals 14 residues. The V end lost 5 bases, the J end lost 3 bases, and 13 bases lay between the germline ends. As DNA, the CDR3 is TGTGCCAGCAGTCCCGGGACCGAAGAAGAGACCCAGTACTTC. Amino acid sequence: CASSPGTEEETQYF.

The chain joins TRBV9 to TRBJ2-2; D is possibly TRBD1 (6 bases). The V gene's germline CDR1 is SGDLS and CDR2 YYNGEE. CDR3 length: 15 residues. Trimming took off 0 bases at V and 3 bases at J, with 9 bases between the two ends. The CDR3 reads CASSVEQGHTGELFF. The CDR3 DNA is TGTGCCAGCAGCGTAGAACAGGGCCACACCGGGGAGCTGTTTTTT.

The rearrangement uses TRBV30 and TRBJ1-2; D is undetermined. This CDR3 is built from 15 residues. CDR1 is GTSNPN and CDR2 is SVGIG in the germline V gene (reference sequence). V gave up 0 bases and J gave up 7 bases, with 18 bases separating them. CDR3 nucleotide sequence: TGTGCCTGGAGTGTTGTGGCTTCCGAGCGGGTTGGCTACACCTTC. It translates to CAWSVVASERVGYTF.

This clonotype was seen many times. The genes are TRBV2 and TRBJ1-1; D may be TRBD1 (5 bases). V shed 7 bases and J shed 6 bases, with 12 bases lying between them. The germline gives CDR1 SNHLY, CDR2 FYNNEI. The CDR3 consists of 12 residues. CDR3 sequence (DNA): TGTGCCAGCAACGGGGGGAGGGCTGAAGCTTTCTTT. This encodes CASNGGRAEAFF.

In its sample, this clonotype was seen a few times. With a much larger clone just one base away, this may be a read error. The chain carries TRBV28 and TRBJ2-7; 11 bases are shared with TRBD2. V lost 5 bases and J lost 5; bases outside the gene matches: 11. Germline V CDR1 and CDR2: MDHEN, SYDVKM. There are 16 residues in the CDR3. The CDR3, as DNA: TGTGCCAGCAGTCTGCGACTAGCGGGAATAAGGGACGAGCAGTACTTC. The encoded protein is CASSLRLAGIRDEQYF.

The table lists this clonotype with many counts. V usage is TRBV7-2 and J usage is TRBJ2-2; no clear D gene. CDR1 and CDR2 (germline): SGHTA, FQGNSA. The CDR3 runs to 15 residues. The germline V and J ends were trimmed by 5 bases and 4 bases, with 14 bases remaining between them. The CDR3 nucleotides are TGTGCCAGCAGCCCCGTTCGGTTCGCCACCGGGGAGCTGTTTTTT. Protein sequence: CASSPVRFATGELFF.

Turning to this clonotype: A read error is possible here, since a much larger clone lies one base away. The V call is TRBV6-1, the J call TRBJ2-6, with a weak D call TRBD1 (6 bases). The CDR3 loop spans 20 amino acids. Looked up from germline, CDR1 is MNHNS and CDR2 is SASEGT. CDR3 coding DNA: TGTGCCAGCAGTCCAGAGGATCGGACAGTACTCAGCTCTGGGGCCAGCGTCCTGACTTTC. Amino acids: CASSPEDRTVLSSGASVLTF.

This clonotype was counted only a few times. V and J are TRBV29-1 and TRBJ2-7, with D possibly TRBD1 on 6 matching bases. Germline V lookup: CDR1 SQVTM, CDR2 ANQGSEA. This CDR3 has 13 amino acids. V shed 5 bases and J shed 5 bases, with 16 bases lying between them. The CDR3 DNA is TGCAGCGTTTACCGCAGGGGCTCTAACGAGCAGTACTTC. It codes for CSVYRRGSNEQYF.

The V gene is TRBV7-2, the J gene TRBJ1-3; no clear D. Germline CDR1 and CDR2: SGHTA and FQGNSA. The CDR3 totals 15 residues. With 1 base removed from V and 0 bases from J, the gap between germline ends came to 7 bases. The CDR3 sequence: CASSLETASGNTIYF. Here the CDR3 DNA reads TGTGCCAGCAGCTTAGAAACAGCCTCTGGAAACACCATATATTTT.

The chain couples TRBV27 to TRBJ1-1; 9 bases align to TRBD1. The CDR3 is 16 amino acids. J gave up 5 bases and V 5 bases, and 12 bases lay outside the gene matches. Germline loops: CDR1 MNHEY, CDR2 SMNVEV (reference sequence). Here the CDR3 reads CASSRVDTGGGTEAFF. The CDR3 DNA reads TGTGCCAGCAGTCGAGTTGATACAGGGGGCGGAACTGAAGCTTTCTTT.

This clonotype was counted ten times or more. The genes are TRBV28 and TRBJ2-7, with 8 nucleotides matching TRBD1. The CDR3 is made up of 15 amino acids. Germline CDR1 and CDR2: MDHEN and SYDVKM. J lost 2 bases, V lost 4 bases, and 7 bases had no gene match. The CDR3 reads CASSSSDRATYEQYF. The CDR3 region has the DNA TGTGCCAGCAGTTCCTCGGACAGGGCCACCTACGAGCAGTACTTC.

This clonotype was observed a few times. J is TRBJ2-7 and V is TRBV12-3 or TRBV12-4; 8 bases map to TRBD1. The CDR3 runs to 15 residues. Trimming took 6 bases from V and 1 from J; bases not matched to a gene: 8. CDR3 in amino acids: CASSDRGKGSYEQYF. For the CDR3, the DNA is TGTGCCAGCAGCGACAGGGGAAAAGGTTCCTACGAGCAGTACTTC.

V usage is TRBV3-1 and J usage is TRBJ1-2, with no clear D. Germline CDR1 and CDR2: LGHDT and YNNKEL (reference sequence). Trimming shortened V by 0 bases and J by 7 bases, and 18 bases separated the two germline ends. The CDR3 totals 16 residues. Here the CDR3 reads CASSQDSDIPRSGYTF. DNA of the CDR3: TGTGCCAGCAGCCAAGATAGCGACATCCCTAGGAGTGGCTACACCTTC.

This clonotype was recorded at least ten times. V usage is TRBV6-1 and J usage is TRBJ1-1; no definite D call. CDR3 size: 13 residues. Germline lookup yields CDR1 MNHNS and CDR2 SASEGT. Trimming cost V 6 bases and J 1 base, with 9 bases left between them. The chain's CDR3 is CASSPFKNTEAFF. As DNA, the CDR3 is TGTGCCAGCAGCCCGTTTAAGAACACTGAAGCTTTCTTT.